Listed below are T cell receptor beta chains from one sample, sequenced in a study of blood T cell repertoires in COVID-19. Generated by immunoSEQ multiplex PCR, the TCRdb table keeps only in-frame clones and is missing some. The sample has about 400,000 clones; 87% are singletons. The sequenced sample consisted of PBMCs or T cells enriched from blood (not recorded which). All receptors come from a young woman with acute COVID-19. Both conserved end residues are part of each CDR3. D genes are given only for firm matches. Clone size is given for some rows only: seen once, a few or many times, or a class if the clone is expanded.

d_gene | j_gene | v_gene | abundance | CDR3nt | CDR3aa
TRBD2 | TRBJ2-1 | TRBV6-2/TRBV6-3 | . | TGTGCCAGCAGTTACTCGACTAGCGGGGGGACTGAGGATGAGCAGTTCTTC | CASSYSTSGGTEDEQFF
. | TRBJ1-1 | TRBV11-2 | . | TGTGCCAGCAGCTTAGGCGGCGGTGAAGCTTTCTTT | CASSLGGGEAFF
. | TRBJ1-2 | TRBV18 | . | TGTGCCAGCTCACCAAACACGGACAGCTTAGGTGGCTACACCTTC | CASSPNTDSLGGYTF
. | TRBJ1-5 | TRBV7-2 | once | TGTGCCAGCAGCATGCTGCAGGGGATTGGTTTTTTTAGCAATCAGCCCCAGCATTTT | CASSMLQGIGFFSNQPQHF
. | TRBJ2-2 | TRBV29-1 | . | TGCAGCGTTGGGGCGAGCACGAACACCGGGGAGCTGTTTTTT | CSVGASTNTGELFF
. | TRBJ1-5 | TRBV10-3 | . | TGTGCCGTCCGACAGGATAGCAATCAGCCCCAGCATTTT | CAVRQDSNQPQHF
. | TRBJ1-1 | TRBV12-3/TRBV12-4 | . | TGTGCCAGCAGGCTCAGGGAAGACACTGAAGCTTTCTTT | CASRLREDTEAFF
. | TRBJ1-3 | TRBV5-5 | . | TGTGCCAGCAGCTTGGTGGCAGACTCTGGAAACACCATATATTTT | CASSLVADSGNTIYF
. | TRBJ1-3 | TRBV19 | . | TGTGCCAGTAGGGCTGGGAGCTCTGGAAACACCATATATTTT | CASRAGSSGNTIYF
. | TRBJ1-2 | TRBV4-3 | . | TGCGCCAGCAGCCAAGGAGGGACAACTAACTATGGCTACACCTTC | CASSQGGTTNYGYTF
TRBD2 | TRBJ2-1 | TRBV5-1 | . | TGCGCCAGCGCGGGGGCTAGCGGGGGGTATCCCAATGAGCAGTTCTTC | CASAGASGGYPNEQFF
. | TRBJ2-3 | TRBV4-3 | . | TGCGCCAGCAGCCAAGATAGAGAGGGTACGCAGTATTTT | CASSQDREGTQYF
TRBD1 | TRBJ1-1 | TRBV6-5 | . | TGTGCCAGCAGGGACAGGGGGTACGGTGAAGCTTTCTTT | CASRDRGYGEAFF
. | TRBJ2-7 | TRBV6-5 | . | TGTGCCAGCAGTTCGCAGGGGCACGAGCAGTACTTC | CASSSQGHEQYF
TRBD1 | TRBJ2-7 | TRBV19 | . | TGTGCCAGTAGTATGGCCGGACAGGGGAACTACGAGCAGTACTTC | CASSMAGQGNYEQYF
. | TRBJ1-4 | TRBV15 | . | TGTGCCATCGGGATGGGGACTGATCTTGAAAAACTGTTTTTT | CAIGMGTDLEKLFF
. | TRBJ2-7 | TRBV19 | few | TGTGCCAGTAGTAACTCGCTCCCCGGCTACGAGCAGTACTTC | CASSNSLPGYEQYF
TRBD1 | TRBJ1-2 | TRBV29-1 | . | TGCAGCGTTCCGGACAGGAACTATGGCTACACCTTC | CSVPDRNYGYTF
. | TRBJ1-2 | TRBV5-1 | . | TGCGCCAGCAGCTTGAAACAGGACGGCTCTAGTAAAGGCTACACCTTC | CASSLKQDGSSKGYTF
. | TRBJ1-2 | TRBV7-9 | few | TGTGCCAGCAGCTTAGGGGAGTTCTATGGCTACACCTTC | CASSLGEFYGYTF
TRBD1 | TRBJ2-5 | TRBV7-3 | . | TGTGCCAGCAGCTCGTTCAGGGGGCGCACGGAGACCCAGTACTTC | CASSSFRGRTETQYF
TRBD1 | TRBJ1-3 | TRBV28 | . | TGTGCCAGCAGGGGACAGGGCACCATATATTTT | CASRGQGTIYF
. | TRBJ1-1 | TRBV4-3 | . | TGCGCCAGCAGCCAATTGGGGGCGAACACTGAAGCTTTCTTT | CASSQLGANTEAFF
TRBD2 | TRBJ2-5 | TRBV2 | . | TGTGCCAGCGGCGCGGGAGGGGGAAGCCAAGAGACCCAGTACTTC | CASGAGGGSQETQYF
TRBD1 | TRBJ1-6 | TRBV18 | . | TGTGCCAGCTCGCTCAATGGACAGGCGGGAAATTCACCCCTCCACTTT | CASSLNGQAGNSPLHF
. | TRBJ2-2 | TRBV9 | . | TGTGCCAGCAGCACCCGAATTTTGACTGGAACCGGGGAGCTGTTTTTT | CASSTRILTGTGELFF
. | TRBJ2-1 | TRBV3-1/TRBV3-2 | few | TGTGCCAGCAGCCAAGAGGGGCAGGGTCCCGATGAGCAGTTCTTC | CASSQEGQGPDEQFF
TRBD2 | TRBJ2-1 | TRBV25-1 | . | TGTGCCAGCAGTGACCCTACCCAGCGGGAGAAGAATGAGCAGTTCTTC | CASSDPTQREKNEQFF
. | TRBJ1-1 | TRBV30 | . | TGTGCCTGGAGGGGGAGGGGGGACACTGAAGCTTTCTTT | CAWRGRGDTEAFF
. | TRBJ2-5 | TRBV6-2/TRBV6-3 | . | TGTGCCAGCAGTTACTCGGTCAGACAAGAGACCCAGTACTTC | CASSYSVRQETQYF
. | TRBJ1-5 | TRBV12-3/TRBV12-4 | . | TGTGCCAGCAGTTATACTCAGCGCCAGCCCCAGCATTTT | CASSYTQRQPQHF
TRBD1 | TRBJ2-7 | TRBV3-1/TRBV3-2 | . | TGTGCCAGCAGTGACGGACAGGGTATCCGGCAGTACTTC | CASSDGQGIRQYF
. | TRBJ2-4 | TRBV11-3 | . | TGTGCCAGCAGCTTCGGTGGGGGGAACATTCAGTACTTC | CASSFGGGNIQYF
TRBD1 | TRBJ1-5 | TRBV25-1 | . | TGTGCCAGCAGTCAAACAGGGGTTAGCAATCAGCCCCAGCATTTT | CASSQTGVSNQPQHF
TRBD2 | TRBJ2-7 | TRBV7-8 | . | TGTGCCAGCAGCTTAGAGTTGGCGGGGGGCTACGAGCAGTACTTC | CASSLELAGGYEQYF
. | TRBJ2-2 | TRBV28 | . | TGTGCTACGGGGAGGCTTCCCTCGAACACCGGGGAGCTGTTTTTT | CATGRLPSNTGELFF
. | TRBJ2-7 | TRBV18 | . | TGTGCCAGCTCACCACGGACGGGGTACGAGCAGTACTTC | CASSPRTGYEQYF
TRBD1 | TRBJ1-2 | TRBV7-9 | . | TGTGCCAGCAGCTTACTGGACAGGGGCTATGGCTACACCTTC | CASSLLDRGYGYTF
. | TRBJ1-5 | TRBV6-5 | . | TGTGCCAGCAGTTACTCGAGACAGCTCAATCAGCCCCAGCATTTT | CASSYSRQLNQPQHF
. | TRBJ1-6 | TRBV15 | . | TGTGCCACCAGCAGAGACAGGGCCACCTATAATTCACCCCTCCACTTT | CATSRDRATYNSPLHF